The clone carrying this T cell receptor (beta chain) was counted at least ten times. Its antigen remains unidentified. The record originates from a study of blood T cells in healthy people across ages. Germline V gives CDR1 LGHDT, CDR2 YNNKEL (reference sequence). The CDR3 has 15 amino acids. V lost 4 bases, J lost 2 bases, and 5 bases stayed unmatched. A second roughly 6 to 11 cycle PCR used barcoded and J-beta primers. Each cDNA was tagged by a template-switch adaptor containing 12 random nucleotides. TCRdb reanalysed the 5' RACE reads using MiXCR and keeps one entry per CDR3 protein. The sample records about 650,000 distinct CDR3 sequences, about a third being singletons. Study-wide results and caveats: No one knew whether donors had CMV, which possibly confounded expanded clonotype changes. Observed TCR beta diversity per million T cells went down as age went up. This fall followed a roughly linear course with age.

The TCR sequence derives from a woman older than 75 in good health. V is TRBV3-1 and J is TRBJ2-3; 8 bases are shared with TRBD2. The material sequenced was blood. The CDR3 loop is CASSPLGGDTDTQYF. In DNA form, the CDR3 reads TGTGCCAGCAGCCCCCTCGGGGGGGACACAGATACGCAGTATTTT.